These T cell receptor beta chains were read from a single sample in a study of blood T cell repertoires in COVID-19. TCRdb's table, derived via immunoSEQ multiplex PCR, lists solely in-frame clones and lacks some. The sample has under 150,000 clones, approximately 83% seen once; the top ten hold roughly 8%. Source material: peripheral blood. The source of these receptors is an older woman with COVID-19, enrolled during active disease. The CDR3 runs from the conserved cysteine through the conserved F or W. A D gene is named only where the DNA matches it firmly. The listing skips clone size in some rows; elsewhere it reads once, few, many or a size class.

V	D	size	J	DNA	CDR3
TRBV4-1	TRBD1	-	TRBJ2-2	TGCGCCAGCAGCCAAGATGGGACAGGGGTCGGGGAGCTGTTTTTT	CASSQDGTGVGELFF
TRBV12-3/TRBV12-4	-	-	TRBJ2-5	TGTGCCAGCAGTCCCGACTATAAACAGACCCAGTACTTC	CASSPDYKQTQYF
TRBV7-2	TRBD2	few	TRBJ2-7	TGTGCCAGCAGCTTAGCTAGCGGGGGGGCCTACGAGCAGTACTTC	CASSLASGGAYEQYF
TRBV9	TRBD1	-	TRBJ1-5	TGTGCCAGCAGCGTCGGGGGACAGAAGAATCAGCCCCAGCATTTT	CASSVGGQKNQPQHF
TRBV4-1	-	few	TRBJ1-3	TGCGCCAGCAGCCAAGACCTGGGGCCGGGAAACACCATATATTTT	CASSQDLGPGNTIYF
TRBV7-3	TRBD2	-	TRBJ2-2	TGTGCCAGCAGCCCGGGACTAGCTGAGAACACCGGGGAGCTGTTTTTT	CASSPGLAENTGELFF
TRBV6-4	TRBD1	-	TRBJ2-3	TGTGCCAGCAGTGAGGGACAGATCACAGATACGCAGTATTTT	CASSEGQITDTQYF
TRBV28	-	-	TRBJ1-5	TGTGCCAGCAGTTTTTCAGGACTAAATCAGCCCCAGCATTTT	CASSFSGLNQPQHF
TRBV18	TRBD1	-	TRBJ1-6	TGTGCCAGCTCACCACTGAACCGGGACAGTCATAATTCACCCCTCCACTTT	CASSPLNRDSHNSPLHF
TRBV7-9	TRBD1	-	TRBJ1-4	TGTGCCAGCAGCGGGGACAGTCCTAATGAAAAACTGTTTTTT	CASSGDSPNEKLFF
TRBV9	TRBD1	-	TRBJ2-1	TGTGCCAGCAGTCCGGACAGGGTGATCGGCAATGAGCAGTTCTTC	CASSPDRVIGNEQFF
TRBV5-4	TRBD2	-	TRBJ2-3	TGTGCCAGCAGCCTCCGGGGTGTAGCGGGGGGGGACTATTTT	CASSLRGVAGGDYF
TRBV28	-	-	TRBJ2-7	TGTGCCAGCAGTTTGGACTTTTACGAGCAGTACTTC	CASSLDFYEQYF
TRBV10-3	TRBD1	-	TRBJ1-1	TGTGCCATCAGGACAGGGGAGGGCACTGAAGCTTTCTTT	CAIRTGEGTEAFF
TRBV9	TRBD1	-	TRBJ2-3	TGTGCCAGCAGCGTTGGACAGGGACGCACAGATACGCAGTATTTT	CASSVGQGRTDTQYF
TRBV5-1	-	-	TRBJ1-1	TGCGCCAGCAGCTTGGCCCCCGGGGGGGACACTGAAGCTTTCTTT	CASSLAPGGDTEAFF
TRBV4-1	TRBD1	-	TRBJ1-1	TGCGCCAGCAGCCAAGATACCCAGGGGGGCATGAACACTGAAGCTTTCTTT	CASSQDTQGGMNTEAFF
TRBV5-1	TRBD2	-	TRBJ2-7	TGCGCCAGCAGCTTCGGGGGACTAGCGGGTCCGAGCTCCTACGAGCAGTACTTC	CASSFGGLAGPSSYEQYF
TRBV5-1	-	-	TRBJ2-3	TGCGCCAGCAGCTTGGGTCTGGGGGGACGGGGAGATACGCAGTATTTT	CASSLGLGGRGDTQYF
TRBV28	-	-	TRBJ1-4	TGTGCCACCCAAGCTCCTGCAACTAATGAAAAACTGTTTTTT	CATQAPATNEKLFF
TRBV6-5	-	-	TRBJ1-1	TGTGCCAGCAGTTACGAGTTAAACACTGAAGCTTTCTTT	CASSYELNTEAFF
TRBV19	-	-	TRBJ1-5	TGTGCCAGTAGTATTTTCGGGCGGGGTCAGCCCCAGCATTTT	CASSIFGRGQPQHF
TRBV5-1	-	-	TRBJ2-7	TGCGCCAGCAGCTTAAGGTTAAGCGCAGGGTCACACAACGAGCAGTACTTC	CASSLRLSAGSHNEQYF
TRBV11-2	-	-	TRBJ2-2	TGTGCCAGCAGCTTAGGACTGAACACCGGGGAGCTGTTTTTT	CASSLGLNTGELFF
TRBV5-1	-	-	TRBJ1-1	TGCGCCAGCAGCCTGGGAGGACACCCGAACACTGAAGCTTTCTTT	CASSLGGHPNTEAFF
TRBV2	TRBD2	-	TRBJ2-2	TGTGCCAGCACCGGGACTAGCGGGGGCCTTAACACCGGGGAGCTGTTTTTT	CASTGTSGGLNTGELFF
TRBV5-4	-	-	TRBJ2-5	TGTGCCAGCAGCTTCCGGCAGGCCCTTCGGGGAGAGACCCAGTACTTC	CASSFRQALRGETQYF
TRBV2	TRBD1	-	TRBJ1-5	TGTGCCAGCCTTGAAGGACAGGGGGGCAATCAGCCCCAGCATTTT	CASLEGQGGNQPQHF
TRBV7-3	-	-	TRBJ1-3	TGTGCCAGCAGCTTATCGGGGGGATCTGGAAACACCATATATTTT	CASSLSGGSGNTIYF